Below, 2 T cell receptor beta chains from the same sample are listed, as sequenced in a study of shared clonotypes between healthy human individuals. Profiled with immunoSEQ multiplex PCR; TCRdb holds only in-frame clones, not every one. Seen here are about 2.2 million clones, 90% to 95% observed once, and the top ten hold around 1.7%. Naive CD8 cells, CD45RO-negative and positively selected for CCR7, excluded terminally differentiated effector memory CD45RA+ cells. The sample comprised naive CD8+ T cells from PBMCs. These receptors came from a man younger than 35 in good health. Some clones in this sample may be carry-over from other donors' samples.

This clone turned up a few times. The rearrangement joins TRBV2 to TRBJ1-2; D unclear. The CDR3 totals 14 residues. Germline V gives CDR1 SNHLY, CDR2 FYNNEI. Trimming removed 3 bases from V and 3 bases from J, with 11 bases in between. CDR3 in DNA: TGTGCCAGCAGTGAGTCCGGGGAGGACTATGGCTACACCTTC. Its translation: CASSESGEDYGYTF.

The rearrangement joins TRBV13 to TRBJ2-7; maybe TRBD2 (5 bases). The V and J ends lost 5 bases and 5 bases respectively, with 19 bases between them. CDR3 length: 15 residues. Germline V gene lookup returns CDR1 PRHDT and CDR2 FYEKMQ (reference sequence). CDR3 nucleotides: TGTGCCAGCAGCCCCGAAGGGCTAGCCTACCACGAGCAGTACTTC. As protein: CASSPEGLAYHEQYF.